This T cell receptor (beta chain) derives from a study of CD8+CD57+ T cells in acquired aplastic anemia. General observations from the study: Comparison of patients with controls identified almost 30 shared CD8+ CDR3 sequences.

Regarding this clonotype: Its antigen remains unidentified.

Sequencing involved patients with CD8+CD57+ cell expansion previously shown by flow cytometry. The length of the CDR3 is 13 residues. V dropped 5 bases and J dropped 4 bases, with 8 bases sitting between them. In germline, CDR1 is LNHDA, CDR2 SQIVND (reference sequence). Profiling of TCR beta VDJ combinations and CDR3 sequences used genomic DNA as template. A single record per CDR3 protein comes from TCRdb applying MiXCR to the reads. The sample has 250,000 to 350,000 distinct CDR3 sequences; approximately 57% are singletons. Sequences were obtained from sorted CD4+, CD8+, or CD8+CD57+ T cells (not recorded which) from PBMCs. The chain uses TRBV19 and TRBJ1-4; D remains ambiguous. This receptor was taken from a human donor with aplastic anemia. The CDR3 loop is CASSRRINEKLFF. Here the CDR3 DNA reads TGTGCCAGTAGTCGGAGGATTAATGAAAAACTGTTTTTT.